This T cell receptor beta chain appears in the sequencing data of a study of blood T cells in healthy people across ages. Primers used in a second PCR of about 7 to 12 cycles were a sample-barcoded 5' primer and a J-beta primer mix. Each TCR beta cDNA got a 12-nucleotide random molecular identifier. In TCRdb, the 5' RACE reads were re-called with MiXCR into one record per CDR3 protein. The sample has over 600,000 distinct CDR3 sequences; roughly 43% are singletons. Germline assignment: CDR1 MNHNY and CDR2 SVGAGI (reference sequence). The CDR3 totals 15 residues. Trimming left V 5 bases short and J 0 bases short, with 13 bases between.

Material for sequencing was blood. The sequence was collected from an elderly man in good health. This chain connects TRBV6-6 to TRBJ1-1, with D maybe TRBD1 (5 bases). This chain's CDR3 is CASSARADLNTEAFF. CDR3 DNA: TGTGCCAGCAGTGCCAGGGCCGATCTGAACACTGAAGCTTTCTTT.